The text below deals with one TCR beta chain. The V end lost 8 bases, the J end lost 1 base, and 11 bases lay between the germline ends. CDR1 MNHEY and CDR2 SVGAGI come from the germline V gene. The CDR3 contains 13 residues. The assay was immunoSEQ multiplex PCR, and TCRdb's table has in-frame clones only and misses some. The data show some 130,000 clones, approximately 88% seen once. The data belong to a study of control samples from healthy donors and cancer patients. This sequence originates from a man aged 35 to 55 in good health. V is TRBV6-5 and J is TRBJ1-1; tentatively, D is TRBD1 (5 bases). The sequenced sample was blood. The CDR3 region has the DNA TGTGCCAGCGGAGACAGATCGAACACTGAAGCTTTCTTT. Protein product: CASGDRSNTEAFF.